There are a few counts of the clone carrying this T cell receptor beta chain. Its antigen is as yet unknown. This sample is drawn from a study of blood T cells in healthy people across ages. The second PCR ran about 7 to 12 cycles with a sample-barcoded 5' primer and J-beta primers. TCRdb used MiXCR to reprocess the 5' RACE reads, holding one entry per CDR3 protein. The sample includes some 940,000 distinct CDR3 sequences, roughly 29% of them seen just once. Findings and caveats of the study: Diversity of TCR beta per million T cells declined in a roughly linear way with age.

The same data also contributed to another study, on T cells of mothers and their children. That study adds: From each mother came over 8 million TCR beta CDR3 reads, and from each child came a few million.

The origin of this receptor is a woman aged 40 to 50 in good health. The sequencing sample was made of blood.

Here the CDR3 DNA reads TGTGCCAGCAGCTTGGACCTTGGTGGTACTGAAGCTTTCTTT. It yields the protein CASSLDLGGTEAFF. The V and J genes are TRBV7-2 and TRBJ1-1, with unresolved D. The V end was cut by 3 bases, the J end by 5 bases, with 13 bases between. This CDR3 has 14 amino acids. The germline CDR1 and CDR2 sequences are SGHTA and FQGNSA.